The entry below describes one TCR beta chain. No antigen is known for it. Template: tumor biopsy or peripheral blood genomic DNA, about 616-6,004 ng per sample. The sample belongs to a study of T cells in tumors after PD-1 blockade. Across the whole study: Prior checkpoint blockade, systemic immunosuppressant use, or anti-cancer therapy within 4 weeks excluded patients. During anti-PD-1 treatment, some patients continued daily vismodegib 150 mg. Study-wide findings and caveats: About 40% of tumor TCR clonotypes were also found in blood.

Libraries were prepared by immunoSEQ multiplex PCR; TCRdb keeps only in-frame clonotypes and omits some of them. The sample lists roughly 14,000 clones, more than 65% occurring once. The V and J ends lost 1 base and 4 bases respectively, with 7 bases between them. The CDR3 consists of 14 residues. Per germline, CDR1 SNHLY and CDR2 FYNNEI. The starting material was PBMCs, obtained after anti-PD-1 treatment. The J gene is TRBJ1-4, the V gene TRBV2; D is uncertain. The source is a human donor with basal cell carcinoma. This CDR3 reads CASSEGSINEKLFF. In DNA form, the CDR3 reads TGTGCCAGCAGTGAAGGGTCAATTAATGAAAAACTGTTTTTT.